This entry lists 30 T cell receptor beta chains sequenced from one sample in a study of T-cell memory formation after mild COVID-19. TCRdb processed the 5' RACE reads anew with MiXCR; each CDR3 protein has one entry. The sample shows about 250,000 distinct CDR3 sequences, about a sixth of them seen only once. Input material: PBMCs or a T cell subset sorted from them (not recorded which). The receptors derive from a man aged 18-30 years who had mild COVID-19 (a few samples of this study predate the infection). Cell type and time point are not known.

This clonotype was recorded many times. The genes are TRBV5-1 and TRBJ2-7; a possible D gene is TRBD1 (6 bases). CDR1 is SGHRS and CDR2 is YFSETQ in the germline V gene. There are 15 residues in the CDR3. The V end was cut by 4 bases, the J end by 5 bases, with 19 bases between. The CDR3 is CASSRRVGASHEQYF. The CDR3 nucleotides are TGCGCCAGCAGCCGCAGGGTGGGGGCGAGCCACGAGCAGTACTTC.

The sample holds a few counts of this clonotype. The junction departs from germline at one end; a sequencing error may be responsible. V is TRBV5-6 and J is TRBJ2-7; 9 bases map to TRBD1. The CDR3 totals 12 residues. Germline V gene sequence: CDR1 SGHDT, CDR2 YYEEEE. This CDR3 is CASSEGDRVPSF. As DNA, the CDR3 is TGTGCCAGCAGCGAGGGGGACAGGGTCCCTTCCTTC.

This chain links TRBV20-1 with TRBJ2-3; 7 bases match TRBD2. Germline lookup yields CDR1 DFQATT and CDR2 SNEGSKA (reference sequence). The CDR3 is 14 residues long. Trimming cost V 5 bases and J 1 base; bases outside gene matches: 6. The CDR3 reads CSAFAAGGTDTQYF. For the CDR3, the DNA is TGCAGTGCTTTCGCTGCGGGGGGCACAGATACGCAGTATTTT.

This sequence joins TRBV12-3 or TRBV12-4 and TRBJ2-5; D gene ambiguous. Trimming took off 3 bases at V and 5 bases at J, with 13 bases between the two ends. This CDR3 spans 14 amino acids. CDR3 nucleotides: TGTGCCAGCAGTTTTGAGCGATCTTGGGAGACCCAGTACTTC. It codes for CASSFERSWETQYF.

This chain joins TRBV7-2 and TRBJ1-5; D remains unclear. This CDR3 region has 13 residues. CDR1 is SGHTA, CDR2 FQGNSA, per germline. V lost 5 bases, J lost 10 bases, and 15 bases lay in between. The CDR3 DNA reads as TGTGCCAGCAGCCCATCTCCCTCGGGACCCCAGCATTTT. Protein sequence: CASSPSPSGPQHF. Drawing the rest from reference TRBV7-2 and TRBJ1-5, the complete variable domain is GAGVSQSPSNKVTEKGKDVELRCDPISGHTALYWYRQSLGQGLEFLIYFQGNSAPDKSGLPSDRFSAERTGGSVSTLTIQRTQQEDSAVYLCASSPSPSGPQHFGDGTRLSIL.

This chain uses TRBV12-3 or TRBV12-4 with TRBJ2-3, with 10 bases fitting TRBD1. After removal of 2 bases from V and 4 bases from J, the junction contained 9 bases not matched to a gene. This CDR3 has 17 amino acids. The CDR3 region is CASSLSHGTGVPDTQYF. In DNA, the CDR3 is TGTGCCAGCAGTTTATCACACGGGACAGGGGTACCAGATACGCAGTATTTT.

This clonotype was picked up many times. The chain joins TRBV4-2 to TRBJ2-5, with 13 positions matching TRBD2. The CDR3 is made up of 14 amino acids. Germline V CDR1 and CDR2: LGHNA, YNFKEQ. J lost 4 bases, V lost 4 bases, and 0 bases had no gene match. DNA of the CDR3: TGTGCCAGCAGCCGGACTAGCGGGGGAGAGACCCAGTACTTC. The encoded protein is CASSRTSGGETQYF.

CDR3 sequence: CASSPRAGTSGGATDTQYF. In DNA form, the CDR3 reads TGTGCCAGCAGTCCCAGGGCCGGGACTAGCGGGGGGGCGACAGATACGCAGTATTTT. V usage is TRBV12-3 or TRBV12-4 and J usage is TRBJ2-3; 16 positions agree with TRBD2. V was clipped by 5 bases and J by 3 bases; unmatched bases: 11. The CDR3 has 19 residues.

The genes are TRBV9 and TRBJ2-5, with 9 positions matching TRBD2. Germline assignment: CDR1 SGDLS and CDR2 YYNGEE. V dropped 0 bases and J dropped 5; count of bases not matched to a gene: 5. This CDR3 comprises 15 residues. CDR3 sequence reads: CASSVAAGGYETQYF. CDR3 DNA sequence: TGTGCCAGCAGCGTAGCGGCGGGGGGGTACGAGACCCAGTACTTC. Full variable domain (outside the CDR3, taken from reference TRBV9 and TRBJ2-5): DSGVTQTPKHLITATGQRVTLRCSPRSGDLSVYWYQQSLDQGLQFLIQYYNGEERAKGNILERFSAQQFPDLHSELNLSSLELGDSALYFCASSVAAGGYETQYFGPGTRLLVL.

CDR3 sequence reads: CASSFAAGSGETQYF. CDR3 DNA sequence: TGTGCCAGCAGTTTCGCGGCGGGGAGCGGAGAGACCCAGTACTTC. The chain joins TRBV6-6 to TRBJ2-5, with D possibly being TRBD2 (6 bases). The length of the CDR3 is 15 residues. V was pared by 4 bases and J by 4 bases, with 16 bases between. Germline V CDR1 and CDR2: MNHNY, SVGAGI (reference sequence).

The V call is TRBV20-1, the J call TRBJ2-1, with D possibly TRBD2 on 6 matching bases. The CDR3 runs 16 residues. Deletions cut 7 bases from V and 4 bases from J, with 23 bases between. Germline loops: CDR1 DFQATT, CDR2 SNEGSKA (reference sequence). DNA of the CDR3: TGCAGTGGTATCGACTCGGGACTGGGTCTATACAATGAGCAGTTCTTC. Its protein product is CSGIDSGLGLYNEQFF.

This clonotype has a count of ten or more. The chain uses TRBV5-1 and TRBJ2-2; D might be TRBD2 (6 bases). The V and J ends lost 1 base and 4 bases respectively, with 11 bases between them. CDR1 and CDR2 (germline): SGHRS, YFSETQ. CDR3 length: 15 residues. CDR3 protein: CASSLSYGGTGELFF. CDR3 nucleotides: TGCGCCAGCAGCTTGTCCTACGGGGGCACCGGGGAGCTGTTTTTT.

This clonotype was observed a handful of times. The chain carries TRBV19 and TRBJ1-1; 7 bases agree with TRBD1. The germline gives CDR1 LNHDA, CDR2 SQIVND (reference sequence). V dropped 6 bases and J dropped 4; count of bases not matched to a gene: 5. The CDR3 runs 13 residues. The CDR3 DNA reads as TGTGCCAGTAGCCCCTCAGGGGGCACTGAAGCTTTCTTT. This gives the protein CASSPSGGTEAFF.

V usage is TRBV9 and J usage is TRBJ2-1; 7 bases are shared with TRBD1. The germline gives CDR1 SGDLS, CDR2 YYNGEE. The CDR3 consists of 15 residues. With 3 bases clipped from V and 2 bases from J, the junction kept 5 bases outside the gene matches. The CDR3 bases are TGTGCCAGCAGCGCCCTGGGACAGACCTACAATGAGCAGTTCTTC. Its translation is CASSALGQTYNEQFF.

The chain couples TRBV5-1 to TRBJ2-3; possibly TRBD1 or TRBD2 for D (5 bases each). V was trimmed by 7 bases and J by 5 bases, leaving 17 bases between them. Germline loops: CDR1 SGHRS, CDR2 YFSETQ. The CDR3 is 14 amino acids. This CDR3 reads CASARYRGEDTQYF. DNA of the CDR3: TGCGCCAGCGCCAGATATCGAGGGGAAGATACGCAGTATTTT.

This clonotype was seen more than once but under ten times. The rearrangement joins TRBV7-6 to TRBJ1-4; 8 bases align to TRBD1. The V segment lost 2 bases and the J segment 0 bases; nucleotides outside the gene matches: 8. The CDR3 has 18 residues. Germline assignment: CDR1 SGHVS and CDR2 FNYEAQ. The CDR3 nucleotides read TGTGCCAGCAGCTTACGATGGCAGGGGGCTGCAACTAATGAAAAACTGTTTTTT. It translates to CASSLRWQGAATNEKLFF.

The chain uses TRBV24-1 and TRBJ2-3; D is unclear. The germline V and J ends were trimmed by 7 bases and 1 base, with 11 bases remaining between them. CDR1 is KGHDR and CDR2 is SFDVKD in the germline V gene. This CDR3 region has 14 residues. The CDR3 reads CATSFGQGTDTQYF. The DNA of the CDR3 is TGTGCCACCAGCTTCGGGCAGGGCACAGATACGCAGTATTTT.

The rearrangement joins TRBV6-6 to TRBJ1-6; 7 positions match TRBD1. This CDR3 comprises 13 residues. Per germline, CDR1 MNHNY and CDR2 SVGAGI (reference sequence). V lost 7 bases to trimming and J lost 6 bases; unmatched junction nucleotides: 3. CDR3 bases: TGTGCCAGCAAGGACAGGAGTAATTCACCCCTCCACTTT. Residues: CASKDRSNSPLHF.

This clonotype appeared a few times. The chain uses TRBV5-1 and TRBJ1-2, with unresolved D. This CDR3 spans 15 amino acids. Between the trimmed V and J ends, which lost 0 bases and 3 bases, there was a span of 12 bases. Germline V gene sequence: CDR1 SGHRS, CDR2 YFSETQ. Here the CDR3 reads CASSLERFTHYGYTF. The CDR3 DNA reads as TGCGCCAGCAGCTTGGAGCGTTTCACTCACTATGGCTACACCTTC.

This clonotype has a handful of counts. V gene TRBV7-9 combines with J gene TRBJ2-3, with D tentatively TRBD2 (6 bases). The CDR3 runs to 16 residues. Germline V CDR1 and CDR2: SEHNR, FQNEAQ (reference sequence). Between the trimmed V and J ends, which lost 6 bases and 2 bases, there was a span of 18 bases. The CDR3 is CASSLRAGLLTDTQYF. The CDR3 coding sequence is TGTGCCAGCAGTTTAAGGGCGGGGTTACTCACAGATACGCAGTATTTT.

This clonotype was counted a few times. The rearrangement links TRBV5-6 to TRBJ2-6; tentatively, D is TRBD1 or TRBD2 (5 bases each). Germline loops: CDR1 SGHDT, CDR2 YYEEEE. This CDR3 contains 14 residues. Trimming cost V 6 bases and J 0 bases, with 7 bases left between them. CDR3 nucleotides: TGTGCCAGCATCGGGGCCTCTGGGGCCAACGTCCTGACTTTC. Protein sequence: CASIGASGANVLTF.

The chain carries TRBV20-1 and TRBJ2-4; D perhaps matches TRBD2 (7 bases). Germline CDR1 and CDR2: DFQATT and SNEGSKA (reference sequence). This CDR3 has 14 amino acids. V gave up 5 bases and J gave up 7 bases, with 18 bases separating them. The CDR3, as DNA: TGCAGTGCTGCGAGGAGGGGGGGAGGTAACATTCAGTACTTC. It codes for CSAARRGGGNIQYF.

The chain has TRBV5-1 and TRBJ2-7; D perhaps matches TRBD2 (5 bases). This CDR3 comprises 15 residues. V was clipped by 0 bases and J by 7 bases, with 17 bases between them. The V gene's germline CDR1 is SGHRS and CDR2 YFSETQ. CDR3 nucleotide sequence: TGCGCCAGCAGCTTGGGAGTGTCGGGGTCCGGAGAGCAGTACTTC. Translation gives CASSLGVSGSGEQYF.

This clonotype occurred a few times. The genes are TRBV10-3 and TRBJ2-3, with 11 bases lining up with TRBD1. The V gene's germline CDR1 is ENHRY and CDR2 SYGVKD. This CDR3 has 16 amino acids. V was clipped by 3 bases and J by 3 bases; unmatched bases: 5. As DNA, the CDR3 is TGTGCCATCAGTGATAGGACAGGGGGCGCGACAGATACGCAGTATTTT. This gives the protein CAISDRTGGATDTQYF.

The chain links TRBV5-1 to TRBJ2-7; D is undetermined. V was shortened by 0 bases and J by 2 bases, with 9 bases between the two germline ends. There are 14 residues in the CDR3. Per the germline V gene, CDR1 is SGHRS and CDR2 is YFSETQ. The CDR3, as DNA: TGCGCCAGCAGCTTGGGCAGTCGGGCCTACGAGCAGTACTTC. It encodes CASSLGSRAYEQYF.

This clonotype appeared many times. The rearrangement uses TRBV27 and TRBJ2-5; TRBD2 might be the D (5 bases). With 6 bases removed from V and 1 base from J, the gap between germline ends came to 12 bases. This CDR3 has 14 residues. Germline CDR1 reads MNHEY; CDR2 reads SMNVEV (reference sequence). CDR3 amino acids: CASSLSETQETQYF. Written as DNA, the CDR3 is TGTGCCAGCAGCCTTAGCGAGACCCAAGAGACCCAGTACTTC.

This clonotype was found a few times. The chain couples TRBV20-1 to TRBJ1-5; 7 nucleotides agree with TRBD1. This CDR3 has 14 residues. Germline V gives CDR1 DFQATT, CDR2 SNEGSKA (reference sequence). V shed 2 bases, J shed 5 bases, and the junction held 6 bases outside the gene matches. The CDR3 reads CSARKWTGDQPQHF. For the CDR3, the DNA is TGCAGTGCTAGAAAGTGGACAGGAGATCAGCCCCAGCATTTT.

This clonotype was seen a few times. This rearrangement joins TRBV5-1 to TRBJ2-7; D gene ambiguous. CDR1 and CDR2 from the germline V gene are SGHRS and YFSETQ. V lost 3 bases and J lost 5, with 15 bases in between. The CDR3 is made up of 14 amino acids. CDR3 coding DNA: TGCGCCAGCAGCTGGAACGGATTCCCCAACGAGCAGTACGTC. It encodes CASSWNGFPNEQYV.

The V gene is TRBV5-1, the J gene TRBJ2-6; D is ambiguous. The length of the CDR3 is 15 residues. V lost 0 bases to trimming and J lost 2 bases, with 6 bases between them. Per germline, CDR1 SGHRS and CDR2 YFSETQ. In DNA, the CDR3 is TGCGCCAGCAGCTTGGGGGAAACTGGGGCCAACGTCCTGACTTTC. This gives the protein CASSLGETGANVLTF.

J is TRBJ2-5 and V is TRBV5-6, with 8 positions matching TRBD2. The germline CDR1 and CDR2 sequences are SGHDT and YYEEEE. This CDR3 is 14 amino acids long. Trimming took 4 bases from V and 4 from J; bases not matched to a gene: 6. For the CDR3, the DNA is TGTGCCAGCAGCCCAGGGACTAGGGGAGAGACCCAGTACTTC. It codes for CASSPGTRGETQYF.